These 17 T cell receptor beta chains originate from one sample sequenced in a study of T-cell memory formation after mild COVID-19. Using its own MiXCR run on the 5' RACE reads, TCRdb lists one record per CDR3 protein. This table has roughly 250,000 distinct CDR3 sequences, around 15% appearing once. The sequenced sample consisted of PBMCs or a T cell subset sorted from them (not recorded which). The origin of the receptors is a man aged 18-30 years who had mild COVID-19 (a few samples of this study predate the infection). Cell type and time point are not known.

This clonotype was seen more than once but under ten times. The V and J genes are TRBV5-1 and TRBJ1-1; no firm D call. The germline V gene encodes CDR1 SGHRS and CDR2 YFSETQ. The CDR3 has 13 amino acids. V was clipped by 3 bases and J by 1 base, with 7 bases between them. This chain's CDR3 is CASSSLGNTEAFF. The CDR3 DNA reads as TGCGCCAGCAGCTCCCTGGGGAACACTGAAGCTTTCTTT.

This clonotype occurred a few times. This chain uses TRBV7-8 with TRBJ2-5; TRBD2 agrees at 10 bases. The CDR3 covers 16 residues. Germline CDR1 SGHVS, CDR2 FQNEAQ. The V segment lost 7 bases and the J segment 5 bases; nucleotides outside the gene matches: 13. CDR3 amino acids: CASTRRGLAGVETQYF. Here the CDR3 DNA reads TGTGCCAGCACCCGAAGGGGGCTAGCGGGGGTGGAGACCCAGTACTTC.

The chain carries TRBV7-2 and TRBJ2-5; D may be TRBD1 (8 bases). Germline lookup yields CDR1 SGHTA and CDR2 FQGNSA. This CDR3 has 14 amino acids. The ends were cut back, 0 bases at V and 5 bases at J, with 10 bases in the middle. CDR3 sequence reads: CASSLAQGGETQYF. In DNA form, the CDR3 reads TGTGCCAGCAGCTTAGCACAGGGGGGGGAGACCCAGTACTTC.

This sequence joins TRBV9 and TRBJ2-3; D gene unclear. The CDR3 runs 16 residues. V dropped 0 bases and J dropped 6 bases, with 17 bases sitting between them. Germline assignment: CDR1 SGDLS and CDR2 YYNGEE. CDR3 region: CASSVAPQGPRDTQYF. The CDR3 DNA sequence: TGTGCCAGCAGCGTAGCCCCCCAAGGGCCGAGGGATACGCAGTATTTT.

This clonotype appeared a few times. This chain joins TRBV20-1 and TRBJ1-2; the match to TRBD1 covers 9 bases. Germline V CDR1 and CDR2: DFQATT, SNEGSKA (reference sequence). Trimming cost V 3 bases and J 4 bases; bases outside gene matches: 3. The CDR3 has 13 residues. CDR3 sequence (DNA): TGCAGTGCTAGCTTGACAGGGGGCTATGGCTACACCTTC. Protein: CSASLTGGYGYTF.

This clonotype was counted a few times. The CDR3 sequence is CASRDRAGNSPLHF. The DNA for the CDR3 is TGTGCCAGCAGAGACCGGGCGGGGAATTCACCCCTCCACTTT. This sequence joins TRBV27 and TRBJ1-6; unclear D gene. The CDR3 covers 14 residues. V gave up 6 bases and J gave up 7 bases, with 13 bases separating them. Germline CDR1 reads MNHEY; CDR2 reads SMNVEV (reference sequence).

There are many counts of this clonotype. The rearrangement links TRBV6-2 or TRBV6-3 to TRBJ2-2; D is ambiguous. CDR1 and CDR2 (germline): MNHEY, SVGEGT. The CDR3 runs to 14 residues. V shed 4 bases and J shed 1 base, with 7 bases lying between them. The CDR3 here is CASSWVGNTGELFF. CDR3 nucleotide sequence: TGTGCCAGCAGTTGGGTCGGGAACACCGGGGAGCTGTTTTTT.

The rearrangement joins TRBV5-1 to TRBJ2-7; D not certain. This CDR3 has 11 residues. Germline CDR1 reads SGHRS; CDR2 reads YFSETQ. V gave up 4 bases and J gave up 4 bases, with 6 bases separating them. CDR3 in amino acids: CASSDRYEQYF. The CDR3, as DNA: TGCGCCAGCAGCGACCGATACGAGCAGTACTTC.

The chain links TRBV4-3 to TRBJ1-5; D perhaps matches TRBD1 (6 bases). Between the trimmed V and J ends, which lost 3 bases and 10 bases, there was a span of 16 bases. The germline CDR1 and CDR2 sequences are LGHNA and YSLEER. The CDR3 loop spans 14 amino acids. The CDR3 reads CASSHTGSSTPQHF. The CDR3 DNA reads TGCGCCAGCAGCCACACAGGGTCTTCGACCCCCCAGCATTTT.

The sample holds a few counts of this clonotype. The chain links TRBV29-1 to TRBJ2-2, with 10 bases fitting TRBD1. The germline gives CDR1 SQVTM, CDR2 ANQGSEA. The CDR3 has 14 amino acids. The J segment lost 8 bases and the V segment lost 7 bases, leaving 10 bases of the junction unmatched. The CDR3 bases are TGCAGCGCTTCCGGGACAGGGGCAGGGGGGGAGCTGTTTTTT. Amino acids: CSASGTGAGGELFF.

The CDR3 DNA is TGTGCCAGCAGCGTAGCTGGAGGGGAGGGTCAGCCCCAGCATTTT. Protein: CASSVAGGEGQPQHF. The chain carries TRBV9 and TRBJ1-5; possibly TRBD1 for D (5 bases). CDR1 SGDLS and CDR2 YYNGEE come from the germline V gene. V shed 0 bases and J shed 6 bases, with 13 bases lying between them. The CDR3 is 15 residues long.

A word on this clonotype: One junction end disagrees with the germline gene, perhaps due to a read error. The V call is TRBV5-1, the J call TRBJ1-6, with D perhaps matching TRBD1 (6 bases). This CDR3 has 14 amino acids. In germline, CDR1 is SGHRS, CDR2 YFSETQ. CDR3 sequence (DNA): TGCGCCAGCAGCTTTGCAGGGGATAATTCACCCCTCCAATTT. This translates into CASSFAGDNSPLQF.

The chain employs TRBV5-1 and TRBJ2-1, with D perhaps being TRBD1 or TRBD2 (6 bases each). Between the trimmed V and J ends, which lost 1 base and 7 bases, there was a span of 18 bases. Germline V gene sequence: CDR1 SGHRS, CDR2 YFSETQ. This CDR3 region has 16 residues. CDR3 protein: CASSLSQGLGGNEQFF. The DNA for the CDR3 is TGCGCCAGCAGCTTGTCCCAGGGGTTGGGGGGAAATGAGCAGTTCTTC.

This clonotype was observed a single time. The chain is built from TRBV5-5 and TRBJ2-7; no clear D. Trimming stripped 1 base from V and 2 bases from J, with 7 bases between. Germline V CDR1 and CDR2: SGHKS, YYEKEE (reference sequence). CDR3 length equals 13 residues. The CDR3 DNA is TGTGCCAGCAGCTTGAATAGCCCCTACGAGCAGTACTTC. The encoded protein is CASSLNSPYEQYF.

The chain recombines TRBV4-1 with TRBJ2-5; D uncertain. The germline V and J ends were trimmed by 1 base and 7 bases, with 13 bases remaining between them. The CDR3 runs 14 residues. Germline assignment: CDR1 MGHRA and CDR2 YSYEKL. The CDR3 region is CASSQGRTWGTQYF. CDR3 in DNA: TGCGCCAGCAGCCAAGGGAGAACTTGGGGGACCCAGTACTTC.

The chain recombines TRBV7-3 with TRBJ2-3; possible D gene TRBD1, 5 bases. The length of the CDR3 is 13 residues. V was trimmed by 5 bases and J by 5 bases, leaving 11 bases between them. Germline CDR1 SGHTA, CDR2 FQGTGA. The CDR3 spells CASSIQGLDTQYF. The CDR3 bases are TGTGCCAGCAGCATCCAGGGATTAGATACGCAGTATTTT.

This clonotype has more than one count but fewer than ten. This rearrangement joins TRBV7-2 to TRBJ1-2; 10 positions match TRBD1. Per the germline V gene, CDR1 is SGHTA and CDR2 is FQGNSA. The CDR3 is 15 residues long. The trim removed 3 bases at V and 4 bases at J, leaving 5 bases unmatched. This CDR3 is CASSFGTGVGYGYTF. In DNA form, the CDR3 reads TGTGCCAGCAGCTTTGGGACAGGGGTGGGCTATGGCTACACCTTC.